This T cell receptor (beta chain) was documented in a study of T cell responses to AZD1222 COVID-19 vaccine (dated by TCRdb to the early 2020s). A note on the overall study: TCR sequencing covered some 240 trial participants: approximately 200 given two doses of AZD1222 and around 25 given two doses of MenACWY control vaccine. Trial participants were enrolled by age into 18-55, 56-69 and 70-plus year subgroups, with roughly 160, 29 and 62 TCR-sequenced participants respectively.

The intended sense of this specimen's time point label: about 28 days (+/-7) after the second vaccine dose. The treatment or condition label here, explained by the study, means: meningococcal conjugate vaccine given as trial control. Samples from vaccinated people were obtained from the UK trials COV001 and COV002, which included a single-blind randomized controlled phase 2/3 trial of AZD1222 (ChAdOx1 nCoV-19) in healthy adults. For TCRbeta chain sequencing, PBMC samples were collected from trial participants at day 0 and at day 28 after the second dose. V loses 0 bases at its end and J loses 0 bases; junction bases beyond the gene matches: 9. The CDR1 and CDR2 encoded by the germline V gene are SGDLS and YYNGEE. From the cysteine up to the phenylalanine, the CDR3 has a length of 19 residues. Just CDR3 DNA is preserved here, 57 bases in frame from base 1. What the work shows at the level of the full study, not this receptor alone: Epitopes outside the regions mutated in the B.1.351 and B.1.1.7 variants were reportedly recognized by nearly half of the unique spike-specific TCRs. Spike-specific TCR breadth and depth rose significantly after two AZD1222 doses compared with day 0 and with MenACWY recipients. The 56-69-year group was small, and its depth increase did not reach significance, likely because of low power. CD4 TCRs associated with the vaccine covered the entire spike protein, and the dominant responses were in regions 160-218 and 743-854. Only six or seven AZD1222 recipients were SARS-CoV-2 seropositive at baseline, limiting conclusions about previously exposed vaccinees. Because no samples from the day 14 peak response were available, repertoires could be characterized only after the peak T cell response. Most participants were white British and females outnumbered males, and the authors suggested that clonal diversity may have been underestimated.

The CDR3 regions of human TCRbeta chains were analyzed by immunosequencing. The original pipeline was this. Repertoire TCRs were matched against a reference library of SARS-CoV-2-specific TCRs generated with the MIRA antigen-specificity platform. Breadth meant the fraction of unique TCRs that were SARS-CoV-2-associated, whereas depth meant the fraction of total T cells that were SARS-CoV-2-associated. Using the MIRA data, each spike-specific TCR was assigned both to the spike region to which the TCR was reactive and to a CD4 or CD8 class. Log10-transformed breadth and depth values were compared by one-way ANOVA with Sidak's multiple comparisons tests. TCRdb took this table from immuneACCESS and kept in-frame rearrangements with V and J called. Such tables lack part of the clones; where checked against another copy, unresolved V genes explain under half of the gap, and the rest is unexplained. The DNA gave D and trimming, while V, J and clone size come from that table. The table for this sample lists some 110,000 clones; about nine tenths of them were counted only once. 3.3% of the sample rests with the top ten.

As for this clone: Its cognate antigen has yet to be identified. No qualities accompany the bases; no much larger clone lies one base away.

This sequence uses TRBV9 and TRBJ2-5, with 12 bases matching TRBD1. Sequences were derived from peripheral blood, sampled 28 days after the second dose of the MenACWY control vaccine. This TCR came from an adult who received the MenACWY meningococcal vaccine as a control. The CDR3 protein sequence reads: CASSVGGQGAVLNQETQYF. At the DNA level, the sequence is TGTGCCAGCAGCGTAGGGGGACAGGGGGCCGTATTGAACCAAGAGACCCAGTACTTC. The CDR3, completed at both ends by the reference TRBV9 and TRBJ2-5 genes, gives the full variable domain DSGVTQTPKHLITATGQRVTLRCSPRSGDLSVYWYQQSLDQGLQFLIQYYNGEERAKGNILERFSAQQFPDLHSELNLSSLELGDSALYFCASSVGGQGAVLNQETQYFGPGTRLLVL.